The text below deals with one TCR beta chain. Its antigen is not yet known. No clone much larger than this one lies a single base away; base qualities are absent. The germline V gene encodes CDR1 DFQATT and CDR2 SNEGSKA (reference sequence). There are 14 amino acids in the CDR3, from cysteine to phenylalanine inclusive. This entry keeps only the CDR3 DNA: 42 bases, framed from base 1. The junction shows trimming of 3 bases on V and 3 bases on J, and the gene matches do not reach 7 bases of it. These data belong to a study of blood T cell repertoires in COVID-19 (dated by TCRdb to about 2020). For the wider study: Samples covering the acute and convalescent phases of COVID-19 were provided by collaborators in the United States, Italy and Spain. The material from the prospective study consisted of cDNA or gDNA derived from T cells, B-cell-depleted T cells, or PBMCs. Where available, HLA class I and class II types were obtained from metadata supplied by the sample provider rather than from assay-based typing. The repertoires were released in a freely available public database meant as a resource for research on the immune response to SARS-CoV-2. The sample metadata nearly always contained a de-identified subject ID, COVID-19 status, age in years and sex. Subjects who had been exposed to COVID-19, were actively infected with it, or had recovered from it provided the deeply sampled blood TCRbeta repertoires that made up the dataset. The samples were drawn from the first 160 participants of the ongoing ImmuneRACE study and from some 1,300 subjects provided by 6 global collaborators.

Beyond this particular receptor, the publication reports: How much clinical and demographic metadata was included differed by source and by participant, and the metadata was provided uncurated.

TCRbeta CDR3 regions were amplified from genomic DNA using the immunoSEQ Assay, a bias-controlled multiplex PCR. Per the original workflow: Nucleated cell counts per sample were estimated from amplification of reference gene primers within the assay. Sequence reads were collapsed and filtered to measure the absolute abundance of every unique TCRbeta CDR3 rearrangement. For each sample, productive Simpson clonality was calculated by taking the square root of Simpson's diversity index across productive rearrangements. TCRdb limited this immuneACCESS table to in-frame rearrangements with V and J called. A share of clones is missing; checked studies link under half to unresolved V genes, and the rest is unexplained. V and J calls and clone size come straight from that table; D and trimming were deduced from the DNA. Within this sample are 300,000 to 350,000 clones, with around nine tenths of them counted one time only. The ten biggest clones cover approximately 3.5% of the sample.

Samples from volunteer blood donors who had recovered from COVID-19 were contributed by a second Seattle source. Each collaborating institution followed its own protocols to collect whole blood in K2EDTA tubes. For TCRbeta analysis, collaborator samples were shipped as frozen whole blood, as isolated PBMCs, or as DNA extracted from either sample type. The sequence links TRBV20-1 to TRBJ2-5, and 7 junction bases match TRBD2. The clonotype originates from a woman younger than 35 who had recovered from COVID-19. The material sequenced was peripheral blood. The nucleotides read TGCAGTGCTAGTAGGTCTAGCGGAGAAGAGACCCAGTACTTC. This gives the protein CSASRSSGEETQYF.